This T cell receptor (beta chain) was retrieved from a study of T cells in Graves' hyperthyroidism and ophthalmopathy. Background on the study: Once the initial diagnosis was made, peripheral blood was obtained before any treatment.

A few counts support this clonotype. Its antigen is undetermined. CDR1 MDHEN and CDR2 SYDVKM come from the germline V gene. This CDR3 has 15 amino acids. The J segment lost 7 bases and the V segment lost 4 bases, leaving 9 bases of the junction unmatched. RNA transcripts were the template for amplifying TCR beta CDR3 regions. TCR CDR3 underwent first-round RT-PCR with the HTBI primer set. TCRdb itself ran the multiplex PCR reads through MiXCR, one entry per CDR3 protein. The sample contains 330,000 or so distinct CDR3 sequences, 15% to 20% of which appear only once. Study results and limitations: A median about 6.2 months before onset, the model predicted ophthalmopathy.

The receptor was isolated from a woman aged 40 to 50 with Graves' ophthalmopathy. J is TRBJ2-2 and V is TRBV28; 7 positions agree with TRBD1. Sequencing was done on a sample of blood. CDR3 residues: CASSSDRIRGGELFF. CDR3 bases: TGTGCCAGCAGTTCGGACAGGATCCGAGGCGGGGAGCTGTTTTTT.